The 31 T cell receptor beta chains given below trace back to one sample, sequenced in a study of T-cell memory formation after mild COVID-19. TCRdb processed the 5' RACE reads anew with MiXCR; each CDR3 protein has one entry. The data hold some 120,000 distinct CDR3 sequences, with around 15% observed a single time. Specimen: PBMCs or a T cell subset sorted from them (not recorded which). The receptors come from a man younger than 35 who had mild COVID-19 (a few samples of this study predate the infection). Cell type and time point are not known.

The CDR3 reads CSASDTGELFF. The CDR3 nucleotides read TGCAGTGCTAGTGACACCGGGGAGCTGTTTTTT. The V and J genes are TRBV20-1 and TRBJ2-2; D call uncertain. The germline V and J ends were trimmed by 3 bases and 3 bases, with 2 bases remaining between them. Germline CDR1 reads DFQATT; CDR2 reads SNEGSKA (reference sequence). The CDR3 loop spans 11 amino acids.

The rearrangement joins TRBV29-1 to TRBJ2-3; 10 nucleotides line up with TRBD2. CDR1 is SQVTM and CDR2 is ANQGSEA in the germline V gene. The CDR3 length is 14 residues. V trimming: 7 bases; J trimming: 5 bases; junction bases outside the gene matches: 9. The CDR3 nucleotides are TGCAGCGGAAGAACTAGCGGGGTCATAGATACGCAGTATTTT. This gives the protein CSGRTSGVIDTQYF.

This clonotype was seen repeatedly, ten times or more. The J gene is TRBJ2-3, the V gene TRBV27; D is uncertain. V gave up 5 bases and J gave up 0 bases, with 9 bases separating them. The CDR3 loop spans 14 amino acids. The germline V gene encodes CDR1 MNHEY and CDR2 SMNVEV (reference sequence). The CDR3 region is CASSPRPSTDTQYF. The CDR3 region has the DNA TGTGCCAGCAGTCCCCGCCCCAGCACAGATACGCAGTATTTT.

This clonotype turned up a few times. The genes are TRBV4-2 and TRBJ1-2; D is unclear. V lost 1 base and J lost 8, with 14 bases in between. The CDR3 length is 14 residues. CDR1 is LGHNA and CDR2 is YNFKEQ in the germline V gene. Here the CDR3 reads CASSQVGREGGYTF. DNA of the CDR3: TGTGCCAGCAGCCAAGTAGGCCGGGAGGGAGGCTACACCTTC.

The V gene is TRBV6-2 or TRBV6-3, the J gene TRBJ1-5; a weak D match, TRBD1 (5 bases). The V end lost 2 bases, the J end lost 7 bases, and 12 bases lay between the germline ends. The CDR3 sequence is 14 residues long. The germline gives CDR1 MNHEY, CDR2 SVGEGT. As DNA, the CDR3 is TGTGCCAGCAGTTACCGCGGACAATCCCAGCCCCAGCATTTT. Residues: CASSYRGQSQPQHF.

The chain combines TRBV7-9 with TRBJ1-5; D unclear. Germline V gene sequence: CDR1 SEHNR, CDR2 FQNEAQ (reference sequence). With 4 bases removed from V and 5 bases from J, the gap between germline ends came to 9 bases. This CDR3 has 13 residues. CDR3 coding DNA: TGTGCCAGCAGCTATGGGGTAGATCAGCCCCAGCATTTT. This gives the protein CASSYGVDQPQHF.

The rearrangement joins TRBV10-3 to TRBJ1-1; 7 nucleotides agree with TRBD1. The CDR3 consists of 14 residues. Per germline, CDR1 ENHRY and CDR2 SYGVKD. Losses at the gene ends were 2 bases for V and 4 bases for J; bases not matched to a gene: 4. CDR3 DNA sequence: TGTGCCATCAGTGAGACAGGGGAGGTCACTGAAGCTTTCTTT. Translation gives CAISETGEVTEAFF.

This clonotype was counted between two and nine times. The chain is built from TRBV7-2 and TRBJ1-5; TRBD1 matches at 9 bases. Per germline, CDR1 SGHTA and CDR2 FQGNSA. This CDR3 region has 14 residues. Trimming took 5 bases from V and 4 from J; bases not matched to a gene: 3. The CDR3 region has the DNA TGTGCCAGCAGCGGGGACAGGGTTAATCAGCCCCAGCATTTT. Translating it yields CASSGDRVNQPQHF.

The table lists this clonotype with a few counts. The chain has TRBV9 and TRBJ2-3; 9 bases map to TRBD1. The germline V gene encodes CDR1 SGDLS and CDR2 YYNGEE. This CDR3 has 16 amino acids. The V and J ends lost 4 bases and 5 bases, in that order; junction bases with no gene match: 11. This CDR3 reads CASSRRQGEFEDTQYF. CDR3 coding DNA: TGTGCCAGCAGCAGACGACAGGGGGAGTTTGAAGATACGCAGTATTTT.

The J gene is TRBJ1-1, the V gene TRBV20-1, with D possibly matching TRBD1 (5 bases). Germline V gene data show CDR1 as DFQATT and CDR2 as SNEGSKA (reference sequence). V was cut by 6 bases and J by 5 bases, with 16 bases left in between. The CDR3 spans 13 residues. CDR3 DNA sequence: TGCAGTGCCCAGGGCGGGCCTGGAACTGAAGCTTTCTTT. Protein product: CSAQGGPGTEAFF.

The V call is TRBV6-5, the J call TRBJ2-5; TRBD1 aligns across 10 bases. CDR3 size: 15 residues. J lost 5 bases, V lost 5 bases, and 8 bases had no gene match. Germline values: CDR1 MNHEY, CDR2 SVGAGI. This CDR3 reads CASSPRDRGFETQYF. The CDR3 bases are TGTGCCAGCAGTCCCCGGGACAGGGGATTCGAGACCCAGTACTTC.

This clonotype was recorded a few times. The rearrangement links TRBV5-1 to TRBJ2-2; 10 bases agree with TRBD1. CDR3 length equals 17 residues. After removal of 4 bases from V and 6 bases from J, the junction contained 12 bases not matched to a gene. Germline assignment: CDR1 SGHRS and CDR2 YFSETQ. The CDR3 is CASSEGPGTGDSGELFF. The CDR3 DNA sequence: TGCGCCAGCAGCGAAGGTCCCGGGACAGGGGATTCCGGGGAGCTGTTTTTT.

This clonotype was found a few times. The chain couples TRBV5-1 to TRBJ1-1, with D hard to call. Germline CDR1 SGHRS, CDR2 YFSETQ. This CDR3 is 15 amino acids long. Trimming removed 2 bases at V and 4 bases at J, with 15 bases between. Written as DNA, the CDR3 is TGCGCCAGCAGCTTAGGGCCGGAGGGTGGCACTGAAGCTTTCTTT. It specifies CASSLGPEGGTEAFF.

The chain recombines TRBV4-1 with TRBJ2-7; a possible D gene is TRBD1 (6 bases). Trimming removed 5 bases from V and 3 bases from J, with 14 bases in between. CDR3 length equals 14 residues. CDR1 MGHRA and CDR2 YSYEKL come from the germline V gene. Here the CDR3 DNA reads TGCGCCAGCAGCACTCTACAGGGCGTCTACGAGCAGTACTTC. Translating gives CASSTLQGVYEQYF.

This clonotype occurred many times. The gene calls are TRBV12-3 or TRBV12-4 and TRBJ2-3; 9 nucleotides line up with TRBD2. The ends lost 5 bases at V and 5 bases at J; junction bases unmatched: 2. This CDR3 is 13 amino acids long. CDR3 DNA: TGTGCCAGCAGTGCTAGCGGGGTAGATACGCAGTATTTT. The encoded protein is CASSASGVDTQYF.

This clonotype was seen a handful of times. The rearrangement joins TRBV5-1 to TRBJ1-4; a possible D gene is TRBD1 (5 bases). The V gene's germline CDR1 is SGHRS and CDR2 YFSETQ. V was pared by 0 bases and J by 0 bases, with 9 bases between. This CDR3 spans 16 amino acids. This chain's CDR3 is CASSLDRMTTNEKLFF. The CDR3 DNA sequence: TGCGCCAGCAGCTTGGACAGGATGACAACTAATGAAAAACTGTTTTTT.

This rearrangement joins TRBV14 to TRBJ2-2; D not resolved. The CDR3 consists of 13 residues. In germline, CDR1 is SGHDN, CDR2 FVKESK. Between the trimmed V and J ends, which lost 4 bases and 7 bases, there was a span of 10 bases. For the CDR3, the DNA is TGTGCCAGCAGCCCCCGGACGGGCGGGGAGCTGTTTTTT. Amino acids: CASSPRTGGELFF.

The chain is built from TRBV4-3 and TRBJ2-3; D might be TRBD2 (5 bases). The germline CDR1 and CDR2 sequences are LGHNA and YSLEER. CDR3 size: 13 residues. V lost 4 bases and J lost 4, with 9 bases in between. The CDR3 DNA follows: TGCGCCAGCAGCCCAAGGGAGTCAGATACGCAGTATTTT. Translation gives CASSPRESDTQYF.

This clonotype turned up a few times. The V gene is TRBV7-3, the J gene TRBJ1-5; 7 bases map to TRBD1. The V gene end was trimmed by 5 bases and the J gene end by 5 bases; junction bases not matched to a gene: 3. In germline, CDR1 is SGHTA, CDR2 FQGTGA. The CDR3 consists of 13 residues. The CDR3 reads CASSEDRDQPQHF. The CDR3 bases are TGTGCCAGCAGCGAAGACAGGGATCAGCCCCAGCATTTT.

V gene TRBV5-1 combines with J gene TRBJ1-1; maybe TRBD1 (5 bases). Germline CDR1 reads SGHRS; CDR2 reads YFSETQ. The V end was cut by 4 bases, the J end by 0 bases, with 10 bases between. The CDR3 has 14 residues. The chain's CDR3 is CASSEGHVNTEAFF. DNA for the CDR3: TGCGCCAGCAGCGAAGGACACGTGAACACTGAAGCTTTCTTT.

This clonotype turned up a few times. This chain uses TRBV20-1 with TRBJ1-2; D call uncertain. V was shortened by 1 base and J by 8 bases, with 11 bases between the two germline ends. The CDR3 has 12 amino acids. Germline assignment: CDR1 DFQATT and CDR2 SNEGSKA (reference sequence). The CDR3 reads CSARVTSGGYTF. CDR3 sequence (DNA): TGCAGTGCTAGAGTAACCTCGGGCGGCTACACCTTC.

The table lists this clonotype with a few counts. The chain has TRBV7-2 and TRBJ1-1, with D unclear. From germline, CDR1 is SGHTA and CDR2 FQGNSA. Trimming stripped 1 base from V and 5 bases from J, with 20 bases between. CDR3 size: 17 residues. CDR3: CASSLVVTTGPGTEAFF. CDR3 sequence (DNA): TGTGCCAGCAGCTTAGTTGTCACAACGGGTCCGGGGACTGAAGCTTTCTTT.

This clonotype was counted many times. DNA for the CDR3: TGCGCCAGCGCCCGCTCCGGGACAGGGGAGTACGAGCAGTACTTC. Translated, it gives CASARSGTGEYEQYF. V is TRBV5-1 and J is TRBJ2-7; TRBD1 aligns across 10 bases. V was pared by 7 bases and J by 4 bases, with 11 bases of the junction left unmatched. From germline, CDR1 is SGHRS and CDR2 YFSETQ. The CDR3 extends over 15 amino acids.

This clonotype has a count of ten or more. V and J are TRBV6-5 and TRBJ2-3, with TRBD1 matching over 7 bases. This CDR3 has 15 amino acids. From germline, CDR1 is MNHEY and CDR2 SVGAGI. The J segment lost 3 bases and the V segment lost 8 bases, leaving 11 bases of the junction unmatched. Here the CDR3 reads CASQRRGGVTDTQYF. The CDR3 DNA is TGTGCCAGCCAGAGACGAGGGGGCGTTACAGATACGCAGTATTTT.

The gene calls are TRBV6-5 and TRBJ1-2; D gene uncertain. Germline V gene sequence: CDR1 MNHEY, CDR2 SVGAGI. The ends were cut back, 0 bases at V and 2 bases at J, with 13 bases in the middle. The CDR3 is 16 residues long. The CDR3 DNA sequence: TGTGCCAGCAGTTACTCGATCGGGCTAGGGAACTATGGCTACACCTTC. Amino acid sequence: CASSYSIGLGNYGYTF.

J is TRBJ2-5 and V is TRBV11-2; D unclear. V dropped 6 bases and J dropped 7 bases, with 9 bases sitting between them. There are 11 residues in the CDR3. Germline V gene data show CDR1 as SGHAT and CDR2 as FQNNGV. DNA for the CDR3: TGTGCCAGCAGGGACCTTGGGACCCAGTACTTC. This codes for CASRDLGTQYF. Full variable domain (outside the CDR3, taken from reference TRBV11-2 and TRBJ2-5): EAGVAQSPRYKIIEKRQSVAFWCNPISGHATLYWYQQILGQGPKLLIQFQNNGVVDDSQLPKDRFSAERLKGVDSTLKIQPAKLEDSAVYLCASRDLGTQYFGPGTRLLVL.

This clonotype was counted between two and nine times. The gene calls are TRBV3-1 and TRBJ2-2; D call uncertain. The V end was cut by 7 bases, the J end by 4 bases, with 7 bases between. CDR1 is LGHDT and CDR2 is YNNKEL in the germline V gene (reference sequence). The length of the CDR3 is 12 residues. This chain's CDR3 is CASKNVTGELFF. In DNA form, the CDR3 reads TGTGCCAGCAAAAACGTCACCGGGGAGCTGTTTTTT.

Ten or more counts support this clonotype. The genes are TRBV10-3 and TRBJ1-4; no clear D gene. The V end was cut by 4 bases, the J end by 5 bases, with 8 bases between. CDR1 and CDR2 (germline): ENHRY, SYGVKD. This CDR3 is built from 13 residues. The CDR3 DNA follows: TGTGCCATCAGTGGTCTCCAGAATGAAAAACTGTTTTTT. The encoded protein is CAISGLQNEKLFF.

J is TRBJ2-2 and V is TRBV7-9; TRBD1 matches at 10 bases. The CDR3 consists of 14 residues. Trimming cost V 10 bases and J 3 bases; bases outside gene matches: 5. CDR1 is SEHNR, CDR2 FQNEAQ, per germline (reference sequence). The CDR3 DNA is TGTGCCAACAGAGGACAGGGGGACACCGGGGAGCTGTTTTTT. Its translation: CANRGQGDTGELFF.

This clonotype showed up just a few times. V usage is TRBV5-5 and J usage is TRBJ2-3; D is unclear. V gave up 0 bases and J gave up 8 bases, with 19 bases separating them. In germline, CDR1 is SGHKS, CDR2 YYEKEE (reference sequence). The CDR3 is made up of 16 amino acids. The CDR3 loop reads CASSLGSGPFLGTQYF. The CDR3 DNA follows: TGTGCCAGCAGCTTGGGTTCTGGACCGTTCCTCGGTACGCAGTATTTT.

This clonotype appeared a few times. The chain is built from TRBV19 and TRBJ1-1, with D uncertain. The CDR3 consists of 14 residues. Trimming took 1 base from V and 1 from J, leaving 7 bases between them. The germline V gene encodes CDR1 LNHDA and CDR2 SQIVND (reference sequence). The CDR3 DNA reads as TGTGCCAGTAGTATAGGCCAGACGAACACTGAAGCTTTCTTT. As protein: CASSIGQTNTEAFF. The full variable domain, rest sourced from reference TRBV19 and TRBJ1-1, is DGGITQSPKYLFRKEGQNVTLSCEQNLNHDAMYWYRQDPGQGLRLIYYSQIVNDFQKGDIAEGYSVSREKKESFPLTVTSAQKNPTAFYLCASSIGQTNTEAFFGQGTRLTVV.